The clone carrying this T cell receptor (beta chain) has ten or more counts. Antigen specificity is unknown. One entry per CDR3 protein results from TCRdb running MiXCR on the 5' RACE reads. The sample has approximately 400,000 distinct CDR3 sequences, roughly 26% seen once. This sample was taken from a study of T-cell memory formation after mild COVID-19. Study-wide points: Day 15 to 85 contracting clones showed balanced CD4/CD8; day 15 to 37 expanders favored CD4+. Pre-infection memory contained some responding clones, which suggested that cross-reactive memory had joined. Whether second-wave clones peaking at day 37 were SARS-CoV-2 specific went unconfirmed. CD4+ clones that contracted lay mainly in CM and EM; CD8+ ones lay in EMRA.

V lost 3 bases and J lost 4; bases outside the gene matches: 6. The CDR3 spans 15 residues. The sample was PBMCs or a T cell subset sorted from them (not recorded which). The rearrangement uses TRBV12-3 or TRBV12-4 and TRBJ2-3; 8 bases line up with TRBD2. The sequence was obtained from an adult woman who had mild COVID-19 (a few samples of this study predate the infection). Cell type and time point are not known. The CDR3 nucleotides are TGTGCCAGCAGTTTTCAGAGCGGGAGCGCAGATACGCAGTATTTT. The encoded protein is CASSFQSGSADTQYF.